This TCR beta chain emerged from a study of blood T cells in healthy people across ages. Primed by a sample-barcoded 5' primer and a J-beta primer mix, a second PCR proceeded for about 6 to 12 cycles. Every cDNA was tagged by a template-switch adaptor with 12 random nucleotides. TCRdb independently ran MiXCR on the 5' RACE reads; one entry per CDR3 protein. The sample consists of 700,000 to 950,000 distinct CDR3 sequences, more than 45% of them appearing once. The source material was blood. The origin of this receptor is a man in his thirties or forties in good health.

The CDR3 region is CASSLEGGPTTDTQYF. CDR3 DNA: TGCGCCAGCAGCTTGGAAGGGGGTCCCACCACAGATACGCAGTATTTT. V is TRBV5-1 and J is TRBJ2-3, with a tentative D call TRBD1 (6 bases). The CDR3 loop spans 16 amino acids. CDR1 and CDR2 from the germline V gene are SGHRS and YFSETQ. Trimming pared 0 bases from V and 2 bases from J, leaving 13 bases between.